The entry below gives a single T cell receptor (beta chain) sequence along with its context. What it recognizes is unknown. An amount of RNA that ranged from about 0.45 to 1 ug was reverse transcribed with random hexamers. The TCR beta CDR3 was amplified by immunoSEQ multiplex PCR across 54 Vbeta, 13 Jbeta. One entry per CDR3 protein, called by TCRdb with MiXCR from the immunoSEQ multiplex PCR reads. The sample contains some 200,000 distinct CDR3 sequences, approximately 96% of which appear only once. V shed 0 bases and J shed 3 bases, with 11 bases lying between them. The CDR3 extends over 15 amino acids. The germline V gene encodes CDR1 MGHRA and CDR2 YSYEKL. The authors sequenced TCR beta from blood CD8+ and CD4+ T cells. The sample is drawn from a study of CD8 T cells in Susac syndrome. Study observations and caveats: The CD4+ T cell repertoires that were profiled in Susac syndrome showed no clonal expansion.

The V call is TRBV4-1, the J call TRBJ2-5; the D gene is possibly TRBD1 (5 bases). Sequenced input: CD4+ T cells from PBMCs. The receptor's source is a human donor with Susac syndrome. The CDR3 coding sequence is TGCGCCAGCAGCCAAGAAGGGGTAACCAAAGAGACCCAGTACTTC. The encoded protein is CASSQEGVTKETQYF.